This T cell receptor (beta chain) originates from a study of blood T cell repertoires in COVID-19. Whole-study context: Acute-phase and convalescent COVID-19 samples originated in the United States, Italy and Spain. PBMCs, B-cell-depleted T cells, or T cells were the source of the cDNA or gDNA that made up the material.

Per the original methods: Quantification of nucleated cells was approximated via reference gene primer amplification. Method: immunoSEQ multiplex PCR; TCRdb's copy keeps in-frame clones and lacks some. The DNA was the basis for D and trimming; V, J and clone size are from that table. The table lists fewer than 120,000 clones, 85% to 90% of them singletons. V trimming: 1 base; J trimming: 1 base; junction bases outside the gene matches: 2. Germline assignment: CDR1 SEHNR and CDR2 FQNEAQ (reference sequence). The CDR3 has 16 residues. This clone was counted only a few times. Sequences were obtained from peripheral blood. V and J are TRBV7-9 and TRBJ2-1; 9 bases line up with TRBD2. The TCR sequence derives from a woman between 50 and 59 years old with acute or convalescent COVID-19. The CDR3 DNA follows: TGTGCCAGCAGCTTAGGACTAGCGGAATCCTACAATGAGCAGTTCTTC. Its translation: CASSLGLAESYNEQFF.